The rows below give T cell receptor beta chains drawn from one sample of a study of identical twins. TCRdb ran MiXCR on the 5' RACE reads and lists one entry per CDR3 protein. The sample has about 260,000 distinct CDR3 sequences; approximately 7% are singletons. In addition, the sample was reused for a study of yellow fever vaccine responses in identical twins.

The sample consisted of memory (CD45RO+) T cells sorted from blood. These receptors all come from a woman aged 18-29 years in good health. The CDR3 runs from the conserved cysteine through the conserved F or W. D genes are given only for firm matches. The listing skips clone size in some rows; elsewhere it reads once, few, many or a size class.

J,size,V,D,DNA,CDR3
TRBJ2-5,many,TRBV18,TRBD1,TGCGCCAGCTCTCCCGGACAGGGCGAGACCCAGTACTTC,CASSPGQGETQYF
TRBJ2-1,few,TRBV3-1,.,TGTGCCAGCAGCCAAGATTATTCGTTCGGAGGGGATGATGAGCAGTTCTTC,CASSQDYSFGGDDEQFF
TRBJ2-5,many,TRBV28,TRBD2,TGTGCCACCAGTAGCGGGGGGGAGAAGACCCAGTACTTC,CATSSGGEKTQYF
TRBJ2-7,many,TRBV12-3/TRBV12-4,TRBD2,TGTGCCAGCAGTTTAGGTGGCGGGAGGGCCGTTAACGAGCAGTACTTC,CASSLGGGRAVNEQYF
TRBJ1-3,many,TRBV6-5,.,TGTGCCAGCAGTTCGACGACGGGGCGTTCGGGAAACACCATATATTTT,CASSSTTGRSGNTIYF
TRBJ2-1,many,TRBV24-1,.,TGTGCCACCAGTGACCGCAGGGCAGTGAATGAGCAGTTCTTC,CATSDRRAVNEQFF
TRBJ2-1,.,TRBV2,.,TGTGCCAGCAGTGGAGAAGCGGCTGAGCAGTTCTTC,CASSGEAAEQFF
TRBJ2-1,few,TRBV7-9,TRBD1,TGTGCCAGCAGCTTAAGCAGGGGGCATGAGCAGTTCTTC,CASSLSRGHEQFF
TRBJ2-3,.,TRBV9,.,TGTGCCAGCAGCGTAGAGGGCGTACGCACAGATACGCAGTATTTT,CASSVEGVRTDTQYF
TRBJ1-4,many,TRBV4-1,.,TGCGCCAGCAGCCATGCAACAACTAATGAAAAACTGTTTTTT,CASSHATTNEKLFF
TRBJ2-5,.,TRBV7-9,.,TGTGCCAGCAGCATCTCCCGGGACATCCAAGAGACCCAGTACTTC,CASSISRDIQETQYF
TRBJ2-5,.,TRBV5-3,.,TGTGCCAGAAGCTTTGGGAAACAAGAGACCCAGTACTTC,CARSFGKQETQYF
TRBJ2-1,few,TRBV6-5,.,TGTGCCAGCAGAAATCTACCAAATGAGCAGTTCTTC,CASRNLPNEQFF
TRBJ2-3,few,TRBV7-7,.,TGTGCCAGCAGCTTATTTCAGTACCTTAGCACAGATACGCAGTATTTT,CASSLFQYLSTDTQYF
TRBJ2-3,.,TRBV19,.,TGTGCCAGTAGTATAGGAAGACCGTACACAGATACGCAGTATTTT,CASSIGRPYTDTQYF
TRBJ1-6,.,TRBV2,.,TGTGCCAGGCAGGGGACCGCTAATTCACCCCTCCACTTT,CARQGTANSPLHF
TRBJ2-1,.,TRBV25-1,.,TGTGCCAGCAGTGAATCCACGACCATCGGCCCCTACAATGAGCAGTTCTTC,CASSESTTIGPYNEQFF
TRBJ2-1,.,TRBV7-2,TRBD1,TGTGCCAGCAGCGTAACAGGGGGCGCGGAGAATGAGCAGTTCTTC,CASSVTGGAENEQFF
TRBJ1-5,many,TRBV10-3,.,TGTGCCATCAGTGATGGGGCAGTGACCCCACGGGCACGGGGAAATCAGCCCCAGCATTTT,CAISDGAVTPRARGNQPQHF
TRBJ2-2,many,TRBV12-3/TRBV12-4,.,TGTGCCAGCAGCAGGAATTCGAACACCGGGGAGCTGTTTTTT,CASSRNSNTGELFF
TRBJ1-1,.,TRBV29-1,TRBD1,TGCAGCGTAAAAGGACAGGGGATGAACACTGAAGCTTTCTTT,CSVKGQGMNTEAFF
TRBJ1-1,many,TRBV28,.,TGTGCCAGCATCTTGAGGGGCACTGAAGCTTTCTTT,CASILRGTEAFF
TRBJ2-3,.,TRBV5-1,TRBD2,TGCGCCAGCAGCTGGGCCGGGGGGGGCATCGGCACAGATACGCAGTATTTT,CASSWAGGGIGTDTQYF
TRBJ2-5,many,TRBV10-3,.,TGTGCCATCAGTGACCTCGTAGAGACCCAGTACTTC,CAISDLVETQYF
TRBJ1-2,many,TRBV12-3/TRBV12-4,TRBD1,TGTGCCAGCAGCCTGACAGGGAACTATGGCTACACCTTC,CASSLTGNYGYTF
TRBJ1-6,many,TRBV3-1,.,TGTGCCAGCAGCCAAGGGGGTGGTTCACCCCTCCACTTT,CASSQGGGSPLHF
TRBJ1-2,many,TRBV25-1,.,TGTGCCAGCAGTGAATTAGGGCAGGGGGGCTACACCTTC,CASSELGQGGYTF
TRBJ2-1,.,TRBV12-3/TRBV12-4,.,TGTGCCAGCACCCCAGCTTCCTACAATGAGCAGTTCTTC,CASTPASYNEQFF
TRBJ2-7,many,TRBV14,TRBD1,TGTGCCAGTAGTCTTCAGGGGGCCGGCGAGCAGTACTTC,CASSLQGAGEQYF
TRBJ2-1,.,TRBV7-2,.,TGTGCCAGCAGCTTAGAGATCCCCTCCTACAATGAGCAGTTCTTC,CASSLEIPSYNEQFF
TRBJ2-2,few,TRBV6-1,TRBD2,TGTGCCAGCAGCCCTCGTGCTAGCGGGGGAGTCGGGGAGCTGTTTTTT,CASSPRASGGVGELFF
TRBJ1-5,many,TRBV28,.,TGTGCCAGCAACCGTCCCCGGGGCAATCAGCCCCAGCATTTT,CASNRPRGNQPQHF
TRBJ1-2,.,TRBV3-1,.,TGTGCCAGCAGCCGCGCTGAGAACTATGGCTACACCTTC,CASSRAENYGYTF
TRBJ2-3,many,TRBV4-1,.,TGCGCCAGCAGCCAAGATGGGCAGTCCCGCACAGATACGCAGTATTTT,CASSQDGQSRTDTQYF
TRBJ2-4,few,TRBV6-2/TRBV6-3,TRBD1,TGTGCCAGCACTACAGGGGGCTCGATAGCCAAAAACATTCAGTACTTC,CASTTGGSIAKNIQYF
TRBJ2-1,many,TRBV28,.,TGTGCCAGCAGTTTTATTTTGGGTGGGGCCAGTGAGCAGTTCTTC,CASSFILGGASEQFF
TRBJ2-5,many,TRBV29-1,TRBD2,TGCAGCTTACGAGATTGGACTAGCGGTGAGACCCAGTACTTC,CSLRDWTSGETQYF
TRBJ1-1,.,TRBV7-2,.,TGTGCCAGCAGCACACGAACAGGGTGGAACACTGAAGCTTTCTTT,CASSTRTGWNTEAFF
TRBJ2-1,.,TRBV11-2,.,TGTGCCAGCAGCTGGGGGGTTTTCAATGAGCAGTTCTTC,CASSWGVFNEQFF
TRBJ2-7,.,TRBV7-9,TRBD2,TGTGCCAGCAGCCCATCTAGCGGGAGGATTTACGAGCAGTACTTC,CASSPSSGRIYEQYF
TRBJ2-7,many,TRBV29-1,TRBD1,TGCAGCGTTGACGCCGGGACAGGGGATCACGAGCAGTACTTC,CSVDAGTGDHEQYF
TRBJ2-1,.,TRBV4-1,TRBD2,TGCGCCAGCAGCCAAGATAGTGGTCGGGGACTAACCTACAATGAGCAGTTCTTC,CASSQDSGRGLTYNEQFF
TRBJ2-5,.,TRBV11-2,TRBD2,TGTGCCAGCAGCCTCCTAGGGACTAGCGGAAACCAAGAGACCCAGTACTTC,CASSLLGTSGNQETQYF
TRBJ1-5,few,TRBV6-1,TRBD1,TGTGCCAGCAGTGAAGACAGGGGGTATCAGCCCCAGCATTTT,CASSEDRGYQPQHF
TRBJ2-5,many,TRBV20-1,.,TGCAGTGCTGTCTACGGGATCCAAGAGACCCAGTACTTC,CSAVYGIQETQYF
TRBJ2-6,many,TRBV5-1,.,TGCGCCAGCAGTGATCTAGGGGGGTCGGGGGCCAACGTCCTGACTTTC,CASSDLGGSGANVLTF